Listed below are T cell receptor beta chains from one sample, sequenced in a study of cytomegalovirus exposure and HLA in healthy donors. The data were produced by immunoSEQ multiplex PCR, yet TCRdb's version contains in-frame clones alone and is incomplete. Of under 200,000 clones listed, about 77% are singletons. The specimen was PBMCs. Every receptor here comes from a woman in her thirties or forties in good health and CMV-seropositive. CDR3s include the opening cysteine and the closing phenylalanine or tryptophan. Each record gives: J gene, clone size, V gene, CDR3 protein. Size is stated for part of the rows, as once, few or many counts, or as a class when the clone is expanded.

TRBJ1-6	few	TRBV30	CAWTTGRDSPLHF
TRBJ2-7	NA	TRBV7-9	CASSLGDMGLWIEQYF
TRBJ1-2	NA	TRBV28	CASSWAGYGYTF
TRBJ2-7	NA	TRBV9	CASSVDSRSSYEQYF
TRBJ2-7	NA	TRBV18	CASSPGTGDEQYF
TRBJ2-5	NA	TRBV14	CASSQDTAVAGGRETQYF
TRBJ1-5	NA	TRBV4-1	CASSQEGTGDQPQHF
TRBJ2-7	NA	TRBV7-2	CASSFERMHEQYF
TRBJ2-3	NA	TRBV5-1	CASSPTAGGGATDTQYF
TRBJ2-3	NA	TRBV4-3	CASSQVGLAGSDTQYF
TRBJ2-5	NA	TRBV28	CASSSTPGQGWKTQYF
TRBJ2-7	NA	TRBV7-2	CASSPGTRGYEQYF
TRBJ1-3	NA	TRBV5-1	CASSLPGDGNTIYF
TRBJ1-2	NA	TRBV19	CASSPRANYGYTF
TRBJ1-5	NA	TRBV7-8	CASSVGGRGGNQPQHF
TRBJ2-3	NA	TRBV5-1	CASSLGVAGIEDTQYF
TRBJ2-7	NA	TRBV9	CASSIGTSGSYEQYF
TRBJ2-7	NA	TRBV13	CASSFRQGTYEQYF
TRBJ1-2	NA	TRBV7-8	CASSLATGLGYGYTF
TRBJ2-1	NA	TRBV5-4	CASSHGPGQDNEQFF
TRBJ2-3	once	TRBV9	CASSPGTSGRAKDTQYF
TRBJ2-7	few	TRBV4-2	CASSQVAGDYEQYF
TRBJ2-5	NA	TRBV19	CASSIGAGLAETQYF
TRBJ1-3	NA	TRBV14	CASSQDLGTGRGTGNTIYF
TRBJ2-7	NA	TRBV7-2	CASSSRGTSGYEQYF
TRBJ2-7	NA	TRBV4-1	CASSQSLATTYEQYF
TRBJ1-2	few	TRBV6-6	CASTRDYGYTF
TRBJ1-3	NA	TRBV18	CASTRTRGNTIYF
TRBJ2-1	NA	TRBV2	CASSGREASYNEQFF
TRBJ1-3	NA	TRBV7-2	CASSLGTGTGNTIYF
TRBJ1-6	NA	TRBV4-3	CASSQEQGGGSPLHF
TRBJ1-1	NA	TRBV7-2	CASSLQGTNTEAFF
TRBJ2-3	NA	TRBV6-6	CASSYAGSADTQYF
TRBJ2-7	NA	TRBV11-3	CASSFPGMGEQYF
TRBJ2-6	NA	TRBV7-2	CASIAEPSGANVLTF
TRBJ1-1	NA	TRBV30	CAWSKGSGQGRMNTEAFF
TRBJ1-5	few	TRBV2	CASRMAGGLQPQHF